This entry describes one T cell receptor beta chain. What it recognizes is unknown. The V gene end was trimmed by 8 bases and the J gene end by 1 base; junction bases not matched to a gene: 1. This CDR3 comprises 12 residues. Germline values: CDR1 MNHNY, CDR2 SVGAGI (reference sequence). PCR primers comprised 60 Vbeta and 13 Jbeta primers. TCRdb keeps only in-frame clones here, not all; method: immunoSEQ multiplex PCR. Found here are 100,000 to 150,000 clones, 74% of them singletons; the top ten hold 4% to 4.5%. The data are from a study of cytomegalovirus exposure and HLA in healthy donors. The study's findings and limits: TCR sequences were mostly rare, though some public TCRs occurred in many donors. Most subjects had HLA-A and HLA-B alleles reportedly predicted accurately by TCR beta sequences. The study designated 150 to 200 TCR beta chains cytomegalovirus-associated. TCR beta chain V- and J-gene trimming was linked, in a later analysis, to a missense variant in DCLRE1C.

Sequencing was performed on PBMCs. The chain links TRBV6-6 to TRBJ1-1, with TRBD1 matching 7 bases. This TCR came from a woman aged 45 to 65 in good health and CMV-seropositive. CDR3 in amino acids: CASRTGNTEAFF. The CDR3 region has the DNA TGTGCCAGCCGGACAGGGAACACTGAAGCTTTCTTT.